The clone carrying this T cell receptor (beta chain) turned up a few times. Antigen specificity is unknown. Time point defined: newly diagnosed, previously untreated cHL patient sample. The authors used newly diagnosed, untreated classical Hodgkin lymphoma PBMCs as comparison. The data belong to a study of PD-1 blockade in classical Hodgkin lymphoma. Broader study findings: Relapsed/refractory patients reportedly had lower baseline diversity than newly diagnosed patients.

V was cut by 3 bases and J by 2 bases, with 17 bases left in between. The germline V gene has CDR1 SGDLS and CDR2 YYNGEE. There are 16 residues in the CDR3. Generated by immunoSEQ multiplex PCR, the TCRdb table keeps only in-frame clones and is missing some. The repertoire consists of about 21,000 clones, with less than 95% occurring once and the leading ten covering roughly 5%. This TCR was recovered from a human donor with classical Hodgkin lymphoma. The J gene is TRBJ1-2, the V gene TRBV9, with D possibly matching TRBD1 (5 bases). The sequencing input was peripheral blood mononuclear cells (PBMCs). CDR3 loop: CASSGTKPGPNYGYTF. In DNA form, the CDR3 reads TGTGCCAGCAGCGGCACTAAACCAGGGCCCAACTATGGCTACACCTTC. Looking up the rest from reference TRBV9 and TRBJ1-2 gives the full variable domain: DSGVTQTPKHLITATGQRVTLRCSPRSGDLSVYWYQQSLDQGLQFLIQYYNGEERAKGNILERFSAQQFPDLHSELNLSSLELGDSALYFCASSGTKPGPNYGYTFGSGTRLTVV.